The 23 T cell receptor beta chains below were found in one sample sequenced in a study of glioma-infiltrating T cells after dendritic cell vaccination. The assay was immunoSEQ multiplex PCR, and TCRdb's table has in-frame clones only and misses some. The data hold about 82,000 clones, with about 90% observed a single time. The sample consisted of blood, taken before dendritic cell vaccination. These receptors all stem from a human donor with glioblastoma.

The chain is built from TRBV6-6 and TRBJ1-2; 9 nucleotides agree with TRBD1. V dropped 6 bases and J dropped 7; count of bases not matched to a gene: 6. Germline CDR1 reads MNHNY; CDR2 reads SVGAGI (reference sequence). This CDR3 comprises 13 residues. The CDR3 here is CASRPTGGGGYTF. The CDR3 nucleotides are TGTGCCAGCAGGCCCACAGGGGGCGGTGGCTACACCTTC.

The V gene is TRBV2, the J gene TRBJ1-4; D is unclear. The V and J ends lost 3 bases and 5 bases respectively, with 13 bases between them. Germline V gene data show CDR1 as SNHLY and CDR2 as FYNNEI. This CDR3 has 15 amino acids. The CDR3 is CASSDPGRANEKLFF. In DNA, the CDR3 is TGTGCCAGCAGTGACCCTGGGAGGGCGAATGAAAAACTGTTTTTT. Together with reference TRBV2 and TRBJ1-4, the CDR3 gives the full variable domain: EPEVTQTPSHQVTQMGQEVILRCVPISNHLYFYWYRQILGQKVEFLVSFYNNEISEKSEIFDDQFSVERPDGSNFTLKIRSTKLEDSAMYFCASSDPGRANEKLFFGSGTQLSVL.

The chain links TRBV5-1 to TRBJ1-2, with 9 bases lining up with TRBD1. The ends lost 4 bases at V and 2 bases at J; junction bases unmatched: 6. The CDR3 is made up of 15 amino acids. Germline V gene sequence: CDR1 SGHRS, CDR2 YFSETQ. This chain's CDR3 is CASSGGQGLNYGYTF. CDR3 sequence (DNA): TGCGCCAGCAGCGGGGGACAGGGCCTCAACTATGGCTACACCTTC.

This chain joins TRBV23-1 and TRBJ1-6; D might be TRBD1 (5 bases). TRBV23-1 is recorded as an ORF, its role being uncertain. The CDR3 is 17 residues long. The V and J ends lost 0 bases and 0 bases respectively, with 9 bases between them. CDR3 DNA: TGCGCCAGCAGTCAATCGAGACAGAGCTCCTATAATTCACCCCTCCACTTT. Its translation is CASSQSRQSSYNSPLHF.

This clone has only one observation. The chain is built from TRBV14 and TRBJ1-1; D is unclear. Germline-derived CDR1 and CDR2 are SGHDN and FVKESK. CDR3 length equals 15 residues. Trimming stripped 0 bases from V and 5 bases from J, with 13 bases between. This CDR3 is CASSQDGGRDTEAFF. The CDR3 DNA reads TGTGCCAGCAGCCAAGATGGAGGGAGGGATACTGAAGCTTTCTTT.

This clone was found once. The V call is TRBV5-1, the J call TRBJ2-2; TRBD1 agrees at 9 bases. V lost 4 bases, J lost 2 bases, and 6 bases stayed unmatched. This CDR3 has 16 residues. Germline lookup yields CDR1 SGHRS and CDR2 YFSETQ. CDR3 protein: CASSLGQGTNTGELFF. The CDR3 bases are TGCGCCAGCAGCCTCGGACAGGGGACAAACACCGGGGAGCTGTTTTTT.

The count of this clone is one. This chain links TRBV10-2 with TRBJ2-3; D is undetermined. The CDR3 totals 14 residues. The germline V gene has CDR1 WSHSY and CDR2 SAAADI. Trimming took 7 bases from V and 2 from J, leaving 13 bases between them. CDR3 protein: CASKRTEDTDTQYF. In DNA, the CDR3 is TGCGCCAGCAAACGTACCGAGGACACAGATACGCAGTATTTT.

Of note for this clone: The identical CDR3 is also encoded by other nucleotide sequences in the sample. The chain combines TRBV9 with TRBJ1-1; tentatively, D is TRBD1 (6 bases). CDR1 is SGDLS, CDR2 YYNGEE, per germline. The CDR3 runs 14 residues. Trimming removed 3 bases at V and 0 bases at J, with 9 bases between. The DNA for the CDR3 is TGTGCCAGCAGCGCGGGACAAATGAACACTGAAGCTTTCTTT. As protein: CASSAGQMNTEAFF.

This clone came up once. V gene TRBV12-5 combines with J gene TRBJ2-3; D gene uncertain. The CDR3 sequence is 11 residues long. Germline V gives CDR1 LGHNT, CDR2 FRNRAP. The V end lost 3 bases, the J end lost 6 bases, and 4 bases lay between the germline ends. CDR3 sequence (DNA): TGTGCTAGTGGTTTACGGGATACGCAGTATTTT. Protein product: CASGLRDTQYF.

The chain joins TRBV19 to TRBJ2-7; 7 nucleotides agree with TRBD1. In germline, CDR1 is LNHDA, CDR2 SQIVND (reference sequence). V trimming: 6 bases; J trimming: 3 bases; junction bases outside the gene matches: 11. The CDR3 extends over 15 amino acids. The DNA of the CDR3 is TGTGCCAGTAGCCAATTGGGACAGATGAACTACGAGCAGTACTTC. It translates to CASSQLGQMNYEQYF.

This chain uses TRBV7-8 with TRBJ1-5; D unresolved. The CDR3 runs 13 residues. Trimming stripped 3 bases from V and 10 bases from J, with 13 bases between. Germline V gene sequence: CDR1 SGHVS, CDR2 FQNEAQ. The DNA for the CDR3 is TGTGCCAGCAGCTTGGACCGCGGAGGACCCCAGCATTTT. Translated, it gives CASSLDRGGPQHF.

The J gene is TRBJ1-5, the V gene TRBV2; tentatively, D is TRBD1 (5 bases). V was shortened by 1 base and J by 2 bases, with 9 bases between the two germline ends. In germline, CDR1 is SNHLY, CDR2 FYNNEI. The CDR3 length is 15 residues. The CDR3 DNA is TGTGCCAGCAGTGAAGAGGGGAATGGCAATCAGCCCCAGCATTTT. Translating gives CASSEEGNGNQPQHF.

V is TRBV7-8 and J is TRBJ2-5; 7 positions agree with TRBD2. The germline V gene encodes CDR1 SGHVS and CDR2 FQNEAQ. With 4 bases clipped from V and 3 bases from J, the junction kept 5 bases outside the gene matches. This CDR3 contains 14 residues. The CDR3 region is CASSYRRGEETQYF. DNA of the CDR3: TGTGCCAGCAGCTACAGACGGGGGGAAGAGACCCAGTACTTC.

This chain links TRBV6-5 with TRBJ1-2; D is ambiguous. Germline-derived CDR1 and CDR2 are MNHEY and SVGAGI. This CDR3 comprises 13 residues. With 2 bases removed from V and 3 bases from J, the gap between germline ends came to 7 bases. CDR3 protein: CASSYDGDYGYTF. CDR3 DNA: TGTGCCAGCAGTTACGACGGAGACTATGGCTACACCTTC.

V gene TRBV12-5 combines with J gene TRBJ2-7; D call uncertain. The ends were cut back, 1 base at V and 3 bases at J, with 4 bases in the middle. This CDR3 spans 12 amino acids. In germline, CDR1 is LGHNT, CDR2 FRNRAP. CDR3 in amino acids: CASGLERYEQYF. CDR3 coding DNA: TGTGCTAGTGGTTTGGAGCGCTACGAGCAGTACTTC.

This clone has just one count. The chain has TRBV9 and TRBJ2-3, with TRBD2 as a possible D gene (6 bases). This CDR3 comprises 14 residues. V lost 0 bases and J lost 2, with 7 bases in between. Germline V gene lookup returns CDR1 SGDLS and CDR2 YYNGEE. CDR3 nucleotides: TGTGCCAGCAGCGTAGCGGGAGTCACAGATACGCAGTATTTT. Translated, it gives CASSVAGVTDTQYF.

This clone was seen only once. This chain uses TRBV5-8 with TRBJ1-3; 8 bases are a match to TRBD1. The V gene end was trimmed by 4 bases and the J gene end by 9 bases; junction bases not matched to a gene: 6. This CDR3 is 13 amino acids long. Germline V gene data show CDR1 as SGHTS and CDR2 as YDEGEE. This CDR3 reads CASSPLQGVTIYF. As DNA, the CDR3 is TGTGCCAGCAGCCCATTACAGGGGGTCACCATATATTTT.

The rearrangement joins TRBV7-3 to TRBJ2-1; 14 bases agree with TRBD2. The CDR3 is 17 amino acids. V was pared by 4 bases and J by 9 bases, with 11 bases of the junction left unmatched. Germline loops: CDR1 SGHTA, CDR2 FQGTGA. CDR3 amino acids: CASSSSSGTSGGGEQFF. In DNA, the CDR3 is TGTGCCAGCAGCTCAAGTTCCGGGACTAGCGGGGGTGGTGAGCAGTTCTTC.

The chain carries TRBV10-3 and TRBJ1-6, with D tentatively TRBD1 (5 bases). The CDR3 consists of 14 residues. Germline CDR1 ENHRY, CDR2 SYGVKD. Trimming removed 10 bases from V and 7 bases from J, with 17 bases in between. The CDR3 DNA is TGTGCCACCCAGGCCGGGGGTATCAATTCACCCCTCCACTTT. Its protein is CATQAGGINSPLHF.

This clone showed up just a few times. This same CDR3 is encoded by further DNA sequences in the sample. V and J are TRBV20-1 and TRBJ2-5, with D unresolved. Between the trimmed V and J ends, which lost 0 bases and 4 bases, there was a span of 3 bases. Germline loops: CDR1 DFQATT, CDR2 SNEGSKA (reference sequence). The CDR3 runs 11 residues. In DNA form, the CDR3 reads TGCAGTGCTAGAGACCGAGAGACCCAGTACTTC. Protein sequence: CSARDRETQYF.

This chain connects TRBV5-4 to TRBJ2-7; TRBD2 might be the D (5 bases). This CDR3 spans 15 amino acids. The germline V gene has CDR1 SGHNT and CDR2 YYREEE (reference sequence). Trimming pared 3 bases from V and 5 bases from J, leaving 18 bases between. The CDR3 region is CASSSRGLLLDEQYF. The DNA for the CDR3 is TGTGCCAGCAGCTCGCGCGGGCTTCTCCTCGACGAGCAGTACTTC.

V and J are TRBV30 and TRBJ2-1; D is uncertain. CDR1 is GTSNPN, CDR2 SVGIG, per germline (reference sequence). The CDR3 length is 12 residues. The V end was cut by 5 bases, the J end by 8 bases, with 13 bases between. In DNA, the CDR3 is TGTGCCTGGTTCCCGAGGTTTTATGAGCAGTTCTTC. Translating it yields CAWFPRFYEQFF.

A few counts support this clone. V usage is TRBV7-9 and J usage is TRBJ1-1, with TRBD1 matching over 10 bases. In germline, CDR1 is SEHNR, CDR2 FQNEAQ (reference sequence). The CDR3 is 14 residues long. After removal of 5 bases from V and 4 bases from J, the junction contained 4 bases not matched to a gene. The CDR3 loop reads CASSDRDRGTEAFF. CDR3 in DNA: TGTGCCAGCAGCGACCGGGACAGGGGCACTGAAGCTTTCTTT.